The 29 T cell receptor beta chains in this list originate from one sample, sequenced in a study of OX40 agonist ivuxolimab in advanced cancers. Libraries were prepared by immunoSEQ multiplex PCR; TCRdb keeps only in-frame clonotypes and omits some of them. The sample gives about 86,000 clones, about 90% of which show up once; roughly 8.7% is in the top ten. The specimen comprised CD4+ or CD8+ T cells sorted from blood, sampled in a trial of the OX40 agonist ivuxolimab. The source of these receptors is an adult with an advanced solid tumor such as melanoma, head and neck, liver or kidney cancer.

CDR3 in amino acids: CSVEDTKATSSGANVLTF. The CDR3 DNA reads TGCAGCGTTGAAGATACGAAGGCTACGAGCTCTGGGGCCAACGTCCTGACTTTC. The chain is built from TRBV29-1 and TRBJ2-6; D gene unclear. The CDR3 spans 18 residues. Trimming pared 0 bases from V and 0 bases from J, leaving 15 bases between. Germline-derived CDR1 and CDR2 are SQVTM and ANQGSEA.

This chain uses TRBV21-1 with TRBJ2-2; TRBD2, the table's D call, lacks a check against the DNA. TRBV21-1 is annotated as a pseudogene. The CDR3 spans 15 residues. CDR3: CASSNQSSETGELFF. DNA for the CDR3: TGTGCCAGCAGCAACCAATCTAGCGAGACCGGGGAGCTGTTTTTT.

V is TRBV9 and J is TRBJ2-2; 13 positions agree with TRBD2. With V trimmed by 2 bases and J by 4 bases, 5 bases remained unmatched. CDR1 and CDR2 from the germline V gene are SGDLS and YYNGEE. The CDR3 has 17 amino acids. CDR3: CASSVRLAGGGTGELFF. The CDR3 nucleotides are TGTGCCAGCAGCGTTAGACTAGCGGGAGGCGGCACCGGGGAGCTGTTTTTT. Filled out from reference TRBV9 and TRBJ2-2, the complete variable domain reads DSGVTQTPKHLITATGQRVTLRCSPRSGDLSVYWYQQSLDQGLQFLIQYYNGEERAKGNILERFSAQQFPDLHSELNLSSLELGDSALYFCASSVRLAGGGTGELFFGEGSRLTVL.

The V gene is TRBV5-1, the J gene TRBJ2-2; 10 positions match TRBD2. V dropped 0 bases and J dropped 7; count of bases not matched to a gene: 9. Looked up from germline, CDR1 is SGHRS and CDR2 is YFSETQ. The CDR3 extends over 17 amino acids. CDR3 in DNA: TGCGCCAGCAGCTTGGCCTGGCTAGCGGGAGTAGGCGGGGAGCTGTTTTTT. This gives the protein CASSLAWLAGVGGELFF. The whole variable domain, remainder taken from reference TRBV5-1 and TRBJ2-2, is KAGVTQTPRYLIKTRGQQVTLSCSPISGHRSVSWYQQTPGQGLQFLFEYFSETQRNKGNFPGRFSGRQFSNSRSEMNVSTLELGDSALYLCASSLAWLAGVGGELFFGEGSRLTVL.

This chain joins TRBV5-1 and TRBJ2-7; weak D call: TRBD2 (6 bases). From germline, CDR1 is SGHRS and CDR2 YFSETQ. Trimming shortened V by 1 base and J by 4 bases, and 12 bases separated the two germline ends. This CDR3 region has 14 residues. This CDR3 reads CASSLPGVTYEQYF. In nucleotides, the CDR3 is TGCGCCAGCAGCTTGCCGGGAGTGACGTACGAGCAGTACTTC.

V gene TRBV7-9 combines with J gene TRBJ1-1, with 7 bases fitting TRBD1. Germline V gene sequence: CDR1 SEHNR, CDR2 FQNEAQ (reference sequence). The V gene end was trimmed by 4 bases and the J gene end by 7 bases; junction bases not matched to a gene: 3. CDR3 length: 12 amino acids. The CDR3 DNA reads TGTGCCAGCAGCTCCACAGGGGATGAAGCTTTCTTT. Translating it yields CASSSTGDEAFF.

There are a few counts of this clone. This rearrangement joins TRBV7-2 to TRBJ2-1, with D hard to call. The CDR3 covers 12 residues. V was shortened by 3 bases and J by 4 bases, with 4 bases between the two germline ends. Germline-derived CDR1 and CDR2 are SGHTA and FQGNSA. This chain's CDR3 is CASSLTYNEQFF. CDR3 in DNA: TGTGCCAGCAGCTTGACATACAATGAGCAGTTCTTC.

The chain couples TRBV6-6 to TRBJ1-1; TRBD1 matches 9 bases. Per germline, CDR1 MNHNY and CDR2 SVGAGI (reference sequence). The junction had 2 bases not matched to a gene; V was cut back by 0 bases and J by 3 bases. The CDR3 contains 15 residues. The CDR3 loop is CASSYSRQGDTEAFF. The DNA of the CDR3 is TGTGCCAGCAGTTACTCGAGACAGGGGGACACTGAAGCTTTCTTT.

V usage is TRBV2 and J usage is TRBJ2-5; possibly TRBD1 for D (7 bases). The CDR3 consists of 17 residues. In germline, CDR1 is SNHLY, CDR2 FYNNEI. V was cut by 2 bases and J by 5 bases, with 21 bases left in between. The CDR3 DNA is TGTGCCAGCAGTGAACCTCCCTTTGGCAGGGGGACTGAGACCCAGTACTTC. This translates into CASSEPPFGRGTETQYF.

The gene calls are TRBV2 and TRBJ2-5, with D possibly TRBD2 on 6 matching bases. Germline loops: CDR1 SNHLY, CDR2 FYNNEI. CDR3 size: 13 residues. Between the trimmed V and J ends, which lost 2 bases and 5 bases, there was a span of 9 bases. CDR3 residues: CASSETSRETQYF. DNA for the CDR3: TGTGCCAGCAGTGAAACTAGCAGGGAGACCCAGTACTTC.

V is TRBV6-1 and J is TRBJ1-4; D is ambiguous. CDR1 and CDR2 from the germline V gene are MNHNS and SASEGT. The CDR3 covers 13 residues. Deletions cut 6 bases from V and 6 bases from J, with 11 bases between. The CDR3 bases are TGTGCCAGCAGAAGCCCCGTGGATGAAAAACTGTTTTTT. It is translated as CASRSPVDEKLFF.

The rearrangement links TRBV7-3 to TRBJ2-1; 13 nucleotides match TRBD2. V lost 5 bases to trimming and J lost 7 bases; unmatched junction nucleotides: 5. CDR1 is SGHTA and CDR2 is FQGTGA in the germline V gene. This CDR3 has 15 amino acids. CDR3 residues: CASSTGLAGHNEQFF. The CDR3 bases are TGTGCCAGCAGCACGGGACTAGCGGGGCATAATGAGCAGTTCTTC.

The chain joins TRBV7-9 to TRBJ1-1; D is ambiguous. Germline values: CDR1 SEHNR, CDR2 FQNEAQ (reference sequence). This CDR3 is 16 amino acids long. V was shortened by 0 bases and J by 0 bases, with 11 bases between the two germline ends. Here the CDR3 DNA reads TGTGCCAGCAGCTTAGCGTGGGTGGATCTGAACACTGAAGCTTTCTTT. Translating gives CASSLAWVDLNTEAFF.

DNA of the CDR3: TGCAGCGTTGACTTGGGACCCCCATATGGCTACACCTTC. Encoded protein: CSVDLGPPYGYTF. The chain carries TRBV29-1 and TRBJ1-2; maybe TRBD1 (5 bases). This CDR3 is 13 amino acids long. The V end lost 3 bases, the J end lost 5 bases, and 13 bases lay between the germline ends. Germline values: CDR1 SQVTM, CDR2 ANQGSEA.

The V call is TRBV7-9, the J call TRBJ2-7; no definite D call. The CDR3 is 13 amino acids. Looked up from germline, CDR1 is SEHNR and CDR2 is FQNEAQ (reference sequence). V dropped 2 bases and J dropped 5 bases, with 10 bases sitting between them. This CDR3 is CASSLKGLDEQYF. The CDR3 nucleotides are TGTGCCAGCAGCTTAAAGGGTTTAGACGAGCAGTACTTC.

V gene TRBV5-1 combines with J gene TRBJ2-2; D tentatively reads TRBD1 or TRBD2 (6 bases each). CDR1 is SGHRS, CDR2 YFSETQ, per germline. V gave up 2 bases and J gave up 5 bases, with 10 bases separating them. The CDR3 totals 14 residues. CDR3 coding DNA: TGCGCCAGCAGCTTACAGGGAGGAACCGGGGAGCTGTTTTTT. Its translation is CASSLQGGTGELFF.

J is TRBJ2-7 and V is TRBV4-2; tentative D call: TRBD1 (6 bases). V lost 3 bases and J 5 bases, leaving 17 bases between the germline ends. Per the germline V gene, CDR1 is LGHNA and CDR2 is YNFKEQ. The CDR3 sequence is 15 residues long. This CDR3 reads CASSHYGGMENEQYF. The CDR3 bases are TGTGCCAGCAGCCATTATGGGGGCATGGAAAACGAGCAGTACTTC.

V is TRBV4-1 and J is TRBJ2-5; 7 nucleotides align to TRBD1. The CDR3 length is 12 residues. V shed 2 bases, J shed 9 bases, and the junction held 3 bases outside the gene matches. Germline lookup yields CDR1 MGHRA and CDR2 YSYEKL. The CDR3, as DNA: TGCGCCAGCAGCCAACCCCAGGGGGCCCAGTACTTC. As protein: CASSQPQGAQYF.

This rearrangement joins TRBV5-5 to TRBJ2-7, with D unresolved. The germline CDR1 and CDR2 sequences are SGHKS and YYEKEE (reference sequence). This CDR3 spans 14 amino acids. With 1 base removed from V and 4 bases from J, the gap between germline ends came to 12 bases. CDR3 DNA sequence: TGTGCCAGCAGCTTGAGAGTCAGAACTTACGAGCAGTACTTC. Its protein product is CASSLRVRTYEQYF.

The J gene is TRBJ1-2, the V gene TRBV18; a possible D gene is TRBD1 (5 bases). The ends were cut back, 4 bases at V and 1 base at J, with 16 bases in the middle. Germline CDR1 KGHSH, CDR2 LQKENI. This CDR3 comprises 16 residues. CDR3 DNA: TGTGCCAGCTCACTTCTGGCAGGGCCCAATAACTATGGCTACACCTTC. As protein: CASSLLAGPNNYGYTF.

V gene TRBV6-4 combines with J gene TRBJ2-1; TRBD2 matches 9 bases. There are 19 residues in the CDR3. Germline V gives CDR1 MRHNA, CDR2 SNTAGT. The J segment lost 3 bases and the V segment lost 6 bases, leaving 18 bases of the junction unmatched. The CDR3 DNA reads TGTGCCAGCAGCCTCGGCGGGGGCCAAGCGGGAGGACACTACAATGAGCAGTTCTTC. It yields the protein CASSLGGGQAGGHYNEQFF.

This clone appeared once. This sequence joins TRBV6-5 and TRBJ1-2, with D hard to call. This CDR3 is built from 14 residues. CDR1 and CDR2 (germline): MNHEY, SVGAGI. V was pared by 6 bases and J by 3 bases, with 14 bases between. CDR3 region: CASSYGRRDYGYTF. The DNA for the CDR3 is TGTGCCAGCAGCTACGGACGGAGGGACTATGGCTACACCTTC.

In this sample, this clone turned up once. The CDR3: CASSLIPAGGRNEQYF. The CDR3 DNA sequence: TGTGCCAGCAGCTTAATTCCGGCAGGGGGAAGGAACGAGCAGTACTTC. The chain employs TRBV7-9 and TRBJ2-7; 7 bases match TRBD1. CDR1 SEHNR and CDR2 FQNEAQ come from the germline V gene (reference sequence). Unmatched junction bases numbered 12, after V lost 2 bases and J lost 5 bases. The CDR3 is 16 residues long.

The chain carries TRBV6-6 and TRBJ1-4; 9 bases agree with TRBD1. The CDR3 length is 15 residues. Trimming took 6 bases from V and 8 from J; bases not matched to a gene: 10. Per germline, CDR1 MNHNY and CDR2 SVGAGI (reference sequence). CDR3 nucleotides: TGTGCCAGCAGGGACAGGGGCGGGATCGGGGAAAAACTGTTTTTT. Protein product: CASRDRGGIGEKLFF.

A few counts support this clone. V and J are TRBV6-1 and TRBJ2-7; 9 bases are shared with TRBD1. Germline trimming cut 2 bases from V and 1 base from J; bases unmatched to any gene: 3. The CDR3 loop spans 15 amino acids. The germline gives CDR1 MNHNS, CDR2 SASEGT. Written as DNA, the CDR3 is TGTGCCAGCAGTGAAAGTGGGACAGGGTCCTACGAGCAGTACTTC. Translation gives CASSESGTGSYEQYF.

This clone was found once. The rearrangement links TRBV5-1 to TRBJ1-2; D unresolved. Trimming took 7 bases from V and 4 from J, leaving 17 bases between them. CDR3 length: 14 amino acids. Germline values: CDR1 SGHRS, CDR2 YFSETQ. CDR3 bases: TGCGCCAGCCGGGGTTTAGGACGGAGCTATGGCTACACCTTC. Amino acids: CASRGLGRSYGYTF.

This chain joins TRBV7-8 and TRBJ1-1; D might be TRBD1 (5 bases). V lost 2 bases, J lost 5 bases, and 12 bases lay in between. Germline CDR1 reads SGHVS; CDR2 reads FQNEAQ. The CDR3 is 14 amino acids. In DNA, the CDR3 is TGTGCCAGCAGCTTACACGCAGGGTCAACTGAAGCTTTCTTT. It translates to CASSLHAGSTEAFF.

CDR3 in DNA: TGTGCCAGCAGCTCCACAGGGGTAGTCTACAATGAGCAGTTCTTC. Translation gives CASSSTGVVYNEQFF. The gene calls are TRBV11-2 and TRBJ2-1, with TRBD1 matching 7 bases. Looked up from germline, CDR1 is SGHAT and CDR2 is FQNNGV. The CDR3 loop spans 15 amino acids. Losses at the gene ends were 4 bases for V and 3 bases for J; bases not matched to a gene: 6.

This chain joins TRBV5-3 and TRBJ2-3; perhaps TRBD2 as D (5 bases). TRBV5-3 is marked as an open reading frame, function uncertain. Between the trimmed V and J ends, which lost 10 bases and 1 base, there was a span of 13 bases. The CDR3 loop spans 13 amino acids. CDR3 nucleotides: TGTGCCGCGGGTGGGATTGGCACAGATACGCAGTATTTT. This gives the protein CAAGGIGTDTQYF.